These 18 T cell receptor beta chains were sequenced from one sample in a study of blood T cell repertoires in COVID-19. The repertoire was sequenced with immunoSEQ multiplex PCR; TCRdb's copy has only in-frame clones and lacks some. The sample yields tens of thousands of clones, approximately 82% seen once. The sequencing sample was made of peripheral blood. The receptors were gathered from a human donor in a cohort sampled during active COVID-19.

The table lists this clone with a few counts. The chain recombines TRBV10-3 with TRBJ2-1; 11 positions agree with TRBD1. The CDR3 totals 15 residues. J lost 3 bases, V lost 4 bases, and 2 bases had no gene match. Per the germline V gene, CDR1 is ENHRY and CDR2 is SYGVKD. The CDR3 is CAISGGTGGYNEQFF. The CDR3 nucleotides read TGTGCCATCAGTGGCGGGACAGGGGGCTACAATGAGCAGTTCTTC.

The genes are TRBV21-1 and TRBJ1-4; TRBD1, as called in the table, went unchecked against the DNA. TRBV21-1 is a known pseudogene. This CDR3 region has 16 residues. CDR3 residues: CASSGPSTGSNEKLFF. In nucleotides, the CDR3 is TGTGCCAGCAGCGGACCCTCGACAGGGAGTAATGAAAAACTGTTTTTT.

The sample holds one count of this clone. The gene calls are TRBV5-5 and TRBJ1-2; 8 nucleotides line up with TRBD1. Germline V gene lookup returns CDR1 SGHKS and CDR2 YYEKEE (reference sequence). V shed 4 bases and J 2 bases; nucleotides not matched to a gene: 7. This CDR3 is built from 15 residues. The CDR3 loop is CASSLTGAGNYGYTF. The DNA of the CDR3 is TGTGCCAGCAGCCTGACAGGGGCTGGGAACTATGGCTACACCTTC.

The rearrangement uses TRBV6-1 and TRBJ1-2; no clear D. Trimming pared 2 bases from V and 4 bases from J, leaving 11 bases between. Germline loops: CDR1 MNHNS, CDR2 SASEGT. This CDR3 spans 14 amino acids. For the CDR3, the DNA is TGTGCCAGCAGTGAAACGTCGGGGTTCTATGGCTACACCTTC. It yields the protein CASSETSGFYGYTF.

The chain couples TRBV30 to TRBJ1-2; tentative D call: TRBD1 (5 bases). CDR3 size: 15 residues. Germline-derived CDR1 and CDR2 are GTSNPN and SVGIG (reference sequence). V was shortened by 5 bases and J by 5 bases, with 21 bases between the two germline ends. The CDR3 protein is CAWSYFPGLSYGYTF. The CDR3, as DNA: TGTGCCTGGTCCTACTTTCCGGGACTCAGTTATGGCTACACCTTC.

This chain links TRBV6-4 with TRBJ1-1, with a weak D call TRBD1 (5 bases). The length of the CDR3 is 13 residues. V gave up 3 bases and J gave up 3 bases, with 8 bases separating them. The germline V gene has CDR1 MRHNA and CDR2 SNTAGT. This CDR3 is CASSESGDTEAFF. The CDR3 nucleotides are TGTGCCAGCAGTGAATCGGGGGACACTGAAGCTTTCTTT.

The chain recombines TRBV5-1 with TRBJ2-1, with TRBD1 identical over 7 bases. V lost 0 bases and J lost 0; bases outside the gene matches: 6. CDR3 length: 17 amino acids. From germline, CDR1 is SGHRS and CDR2 YFSETQ. Here the CDR3 DNA reads TGCGCCAGCAGCTTGGTAGGGGGCCTACTCTCCTACAATGAGCAGTTCTTC. Its protein product is CASSLVGGLLSYNEQFF.

In DNA form, the CDR3 reads TGTGCCAGCTCACCTCGGAACACCGGGGAGCTGTTTTTT. Protein sequence: CASSPRNTGELFF. This chain connects TRBV18 to TRBJ2-2; D not certain. The CDR3 spans 13 residues. Germline V gives CDR1 KGHSH, CDR2 LQKENI. Trimming removed 3 bases from V and 1 base from J, with 3 bases in between.

The chain links TRBV11-1 to TRBJ2-5, with 7 bases aligning to TRBD1. After removal of 4 bases from V and 5 bases from J, the junction contained 1 base not matched to a gene. CDR1 SGHAT and CDR2 FQDESV come from the germline V gene (reference sequence). This CDR3 contains 12 residues. The CDR3 region has the DNA TGTGCCAGCAGCTCACAGGGGGAGACCCAGTACTTC. Encoded protein: CASSSQGETQYF.

The CDR3 region has the DNA TGTGCCAGCAGCTTAGGGGGGCCGCGCACAGATACGCAGTATTTT. Its translation is CASSLGGPRTDTQYF. The chain has TRBV7-6 and TRBJ2-3, with a tentative D call TRBD1 (6 bases). The germline gives CDR1 SGHVS, CDR2 FNYEAQ. Between the trimmed V and J ends, which lost 1 base and 1 base, there was a span of 9 bases. The CDR3 has 15 residues.

This rearrangement joins TRBV7-8 to TRBJ2-1, with 12 bases identical to TRBD2. The CDR3 sequence is 14 residues long. With V trimmed by 0 bases and J by 14 bases, 5 bases remained unmatched. The V gene's germline CDR1 is SGHVS and CDR2 FQNEAQ. The CDR3 spells CASSLAASGGGKFF. The CDR3, as DNA: TGTGCCAGCAGCTTAGCGGCTAGCGGGGGGGGAAAGTTCTTC.

Many counts were recorded for this clone. The chain carries TRBV3-1 (or the pseudogene TRBV3-2) and TRBJ2-7; TRBD2 agrees at 7 bases. Germline CDR1 is LGHDT and CDR2 is YNNKEL (reference sequence). This CDR3 comprises 12 residues. Losses at the gene ends were 5 bases for V and 2 bases for J; bases not matched to a gene: 0. The CDR3 DNA sequence: TGTGCCAGCAGCGGGGGGGCCTACGAGCAGTACTTC. Its translation: CASSGGAYEQYF.

The J gene is TRBJ2-3, the V gene TRBV11-3, with 8 bases identical to TRBD1. The V gene end was trimmed by 5 bases and the J gene end by 6 bases; junction bases not matched to a gene: 10. Germline-derived CDR1 and CDR2 are SGHNT and YENEEA. The CDR3 contains 15 residues. As DNA, the CDR3 is TGTGCCAGCAGCGACAGGACAGGGTTCGGGGATACGCAGTATTTT. Translating it yields CASSDRTGFGDTQYF.

J is TRBJ2-2 and V is TRBV6-5; tentative D call: TRBD2 (5 bases). V was trimmed by 5 bases and J by 2 bases, leaving 9 bases between them. The CDR3 covers 14 residues. The germline CDR1 and CDR2 sequences are MNHEY and SVGAGI. CDR3 bases: TGTGCCAGCAGTCTGCTAGCTAACACCGGGGAGCTGTTTTTT. This codes for CASSLLANTGELFF.

The V gene is TRBV27, the J gene TRBJ2-5, with D possibly being TRBD2 (5 bases). Germline loops: CDR1 MNHEY, CDR2 SMNVEV (reference sequence). The CDR3 runs to 15 residues. The V end lost 0 bases, the J end lost 5 bases, and 13 bases lay between the germline ends. The CDR3 DNA reads as TGTGCCAGCAGTTTATCGAGGTCCGGGATGGAGACCCAGTACTTC. Protein sequence: CASSLSRSGMETQYF.

The CDR3: CASTGEANTEAFF. As DNA, the CDR3 is TGCGCCAGCACCGGAGAAGCGAACACTGAAGCTTTCTTT. The chain employs TRBV5-1 and TRBJ1-1; D not resolved. Germline CDR1 and CDR2: SGHRS and YFSETQ. The CDR3 totals 13 residues. V was trimmed by 6 bases and J by 1 base, leaving 10 bases between them.

The chain recombines TRBV9 with TRBJ2-7; possibly TRBD2 for D (6 bases). The CDR3 covers 14 residues. V lost 2 bases to trimming and J lost 3 bases, with 12 bases between them. Per germline, CDR1 SGDLS and CDR2 YYNGEE. Here the CDR3 reads CASSVSGGNYEQYF. DNA for the CDR3: TGTGCCAGCAGCGTTAGTGGGGGGAACTACGAGCAGTACTTC.

V gene TRBV10-2 combines with J gene TRBJ1-5; unclear D gene. This CDR3 has 13 residues. CDR1 WSHSY and CDR2 SAAADI come from the germline V gene. Trimming stripped 2 bases from V and 5 bases from J, with 7 bases between. Here the CDR3 DNA reads TGCGCCAGCAGTGAGCGTCGTTATCAGCCCCAGCATTTT. Amino acid sequence: CASSERRYQPQHF.